What follows is one T cell receptor (beta chain) and its context. One end of the junction varies from germline; a read error may be responsible. These data come from a study of T cells after yellow fever vaccination. TCRdb called the 5' RACE reads again in MiXCR, with one record for every CDR3 protein. The sample contains about 73,000 distinct CDR3 sequences, roughly 8% of which appear only once. The TCR was taken from a man aged 25-40 years who received the YFV17D yellow fever vaccine. This specimen was CD8+ T cells sorted from PBMCs, taken on the day of the yellow fever booster vaccination.

CDR3 protein: CARSFISTGQIATGELFF. The CDR3 DNA reads TGTGCCCGCAGTTTTATCTCTACTGGACAGATAGCAACGGGGGAGCTGTTTTTT. This chain links TRBV6-5 with TRBJ2-2, with D maybe TRBD1 (6 bases). In germline, CDR1 is MNHEY, CDR2 SVGAGI. The CDR3 has 18 amino acids.